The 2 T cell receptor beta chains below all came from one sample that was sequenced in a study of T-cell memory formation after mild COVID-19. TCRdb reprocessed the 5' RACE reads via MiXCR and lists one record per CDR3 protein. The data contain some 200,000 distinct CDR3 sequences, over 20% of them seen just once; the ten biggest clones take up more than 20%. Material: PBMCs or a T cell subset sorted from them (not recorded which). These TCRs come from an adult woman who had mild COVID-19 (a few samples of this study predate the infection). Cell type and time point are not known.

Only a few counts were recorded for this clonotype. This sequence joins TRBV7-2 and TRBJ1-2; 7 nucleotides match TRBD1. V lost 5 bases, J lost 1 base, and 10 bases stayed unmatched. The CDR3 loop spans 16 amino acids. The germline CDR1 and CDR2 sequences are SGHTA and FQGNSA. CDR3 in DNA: TGTGCCAGCAGCCCACCGGACAGGATGATTAACTATGGCTACACCTTC. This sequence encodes CASSPPDRMINYGYTF.

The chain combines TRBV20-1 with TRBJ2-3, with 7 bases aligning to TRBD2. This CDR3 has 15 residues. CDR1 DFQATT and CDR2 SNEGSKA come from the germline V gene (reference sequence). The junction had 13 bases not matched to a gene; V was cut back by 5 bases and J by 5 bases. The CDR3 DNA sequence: TGCAGTGCTGGGTTTGGGGGAGGGCCTGGAGATACGCAGTATTTT. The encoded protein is CSAGFGGGPGDTQYF.